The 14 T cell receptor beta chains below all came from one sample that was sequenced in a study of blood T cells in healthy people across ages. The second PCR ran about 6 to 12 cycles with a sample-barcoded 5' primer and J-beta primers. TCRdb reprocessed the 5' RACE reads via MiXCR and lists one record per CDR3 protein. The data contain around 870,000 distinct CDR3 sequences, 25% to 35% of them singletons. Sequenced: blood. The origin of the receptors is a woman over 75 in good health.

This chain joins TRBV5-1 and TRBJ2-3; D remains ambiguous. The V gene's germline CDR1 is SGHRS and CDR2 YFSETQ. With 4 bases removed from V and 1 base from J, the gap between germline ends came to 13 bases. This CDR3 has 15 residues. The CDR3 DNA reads TGCGCCAGCAGCCCAGGACGGTGGGGCACAGATACGCAGTATTTT. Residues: CASSPGRWGTDTQYF.

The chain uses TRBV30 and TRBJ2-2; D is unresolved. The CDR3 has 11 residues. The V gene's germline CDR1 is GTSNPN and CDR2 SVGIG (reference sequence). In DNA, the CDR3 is TGTGCTTCCGTTGCTCCCGGGGAGCTGTTTTTT. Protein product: CASVAPGELFF. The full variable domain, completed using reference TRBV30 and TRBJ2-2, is SQTIHQWPATLVQPVGSPLSLECTVEGTSNPNLYWYRQAAGRGLQLLFYSVGIGQISSEVPQNLSASRPQDRQFILSSKKLLLSDSGFYLCASVAPGELFFGEGSRLTVL.

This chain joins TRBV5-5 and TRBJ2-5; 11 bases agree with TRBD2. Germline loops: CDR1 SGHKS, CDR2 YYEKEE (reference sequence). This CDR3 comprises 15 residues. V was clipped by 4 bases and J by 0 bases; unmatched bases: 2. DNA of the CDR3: TGTGCCAGCAGCCGACTAGCGGGGAACCAAGAGACCCAGTACTTC. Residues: CASSRLAGNQETQYF.

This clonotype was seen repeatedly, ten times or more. CDR3 bases: TGTGCCAGCAGCTTAGTTCCAGGCCAGACGGCTTTCTTT. Residues: CASSLVPGQTAFF. The chain carries TRBV7-9 and TRBJ1-1; D is uncertain. V gave up 1 base and J gave up 11 bases, with 14 bases separating them. Germline V gives CDR1 SEHNR, CDR2 FQNEAQ (reference sequence). This CDR3 region has 13 residues.

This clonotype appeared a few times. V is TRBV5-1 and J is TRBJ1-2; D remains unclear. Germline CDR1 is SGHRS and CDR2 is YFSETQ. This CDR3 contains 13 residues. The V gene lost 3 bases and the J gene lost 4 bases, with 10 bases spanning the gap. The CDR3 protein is CASSYLDGYGYTF. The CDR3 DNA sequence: TGCGCCAGCAGCTACCTCGACGGCTATGGCTACACCTTC.

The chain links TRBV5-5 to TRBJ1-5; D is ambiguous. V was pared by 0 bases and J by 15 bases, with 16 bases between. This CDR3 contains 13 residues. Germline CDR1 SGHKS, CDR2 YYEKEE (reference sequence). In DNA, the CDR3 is TGTGCCAGCAGCTTGGTCGGCGATGGGGTTTTGCATTTT. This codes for CASSLVGDGVLHF.

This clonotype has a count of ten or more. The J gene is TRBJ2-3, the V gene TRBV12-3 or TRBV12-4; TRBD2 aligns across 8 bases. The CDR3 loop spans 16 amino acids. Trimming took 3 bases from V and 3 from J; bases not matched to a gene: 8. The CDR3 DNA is TGTGCCAGCAGTTTCTCAGACGGGGGGGCAACAGATACGCAGTATTTT. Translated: CASSFSDGGATDTQYF.

DNA for the CDR3: TGCAGCGTTGAGATCAGCACCAGCGAGCAGTACTTC. Protein product: CSVEISTSEQYF. The chain recombines TRBV29-1 with TRBJ2-5; D gene unclear. With the DNA end fitting TRBJ2-7 better, the J assignment may be wrong. This CDR3 is built from 12 residues. Germline V gene sequence: CDR1 SQVTM, CDR2 ANQGSEA.

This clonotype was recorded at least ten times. The CDR3 sequence is CASSSPGGVGETQYF. In nucleotides, the CDR3 is TGTGCCAGCAGTTCCCCCGGGGGGGTAGGGGAGACCCAGTACTTC. The chain combines TRBV28 with TRBJ2-5, with 8 bases matching TRBD2. CDR1 and CDR2 (germline): MDHEN, SYDVKM. The CDR3 covers 15 residues. V was pared by 4 bases and J by 5 bases, with 9 bases of the junction left unmatched.

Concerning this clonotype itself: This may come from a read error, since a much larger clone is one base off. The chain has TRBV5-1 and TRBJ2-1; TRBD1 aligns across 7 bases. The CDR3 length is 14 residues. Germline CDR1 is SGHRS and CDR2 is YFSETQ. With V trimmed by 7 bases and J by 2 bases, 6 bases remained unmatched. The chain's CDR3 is CASGSGTAYNEQFF. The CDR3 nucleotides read TGCGCCAGCGGCTCCGGGACAGCCTACAATGAGCAGTTCTTC.

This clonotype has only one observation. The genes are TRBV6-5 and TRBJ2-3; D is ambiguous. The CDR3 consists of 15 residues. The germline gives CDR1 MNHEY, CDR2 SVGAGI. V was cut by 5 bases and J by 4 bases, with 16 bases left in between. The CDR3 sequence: CASSPAGPRADTQYF. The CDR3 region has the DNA TGTGCCAGCAGTCCCGCCGGGCCCCGAGCAGATACGCAGTATTTT.

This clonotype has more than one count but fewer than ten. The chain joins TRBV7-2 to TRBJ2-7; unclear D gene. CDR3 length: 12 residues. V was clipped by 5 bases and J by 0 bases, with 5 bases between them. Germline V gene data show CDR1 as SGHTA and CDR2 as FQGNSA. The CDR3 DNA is TGTGCCAGCAGCCCCCCCTCCTACGAGCAGTACTTC. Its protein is CASSPPSYEQYF.

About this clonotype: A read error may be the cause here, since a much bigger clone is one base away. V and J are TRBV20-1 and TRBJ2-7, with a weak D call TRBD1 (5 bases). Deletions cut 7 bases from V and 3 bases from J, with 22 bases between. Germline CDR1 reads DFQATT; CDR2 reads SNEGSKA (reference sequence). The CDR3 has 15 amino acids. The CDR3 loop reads CSDSTSERRGYEQYF. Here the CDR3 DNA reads TGCAGTGACTCTACTTCAGAGAGAAGGGGCTACGAGCAGTACTTC.

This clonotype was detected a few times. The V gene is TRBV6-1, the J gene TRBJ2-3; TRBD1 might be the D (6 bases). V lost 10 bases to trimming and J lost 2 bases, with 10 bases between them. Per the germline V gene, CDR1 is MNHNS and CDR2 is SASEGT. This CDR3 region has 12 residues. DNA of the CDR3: TGTGCCACTAGGGACAACACAGATACGCAGTATTTT. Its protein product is CATRDNTDTQYF.